The rows below give T cell receptor beta chains drawn from one sample of a study of siplizumab effects on memory and regulatory T cells. Here immunoSEQ multiplex PCR was the method, and the copy in TCRdb shows in-frame clones only, minus some. The table lists 85,000 or so clones, 85% to 95% of them singletons. The sample was CD8+ T cells sorted from blood. The receptors here all came from a human donor in good health. Both conserved end residues are part of each CDR3. The D gene is left open where the match is weak. A clone size is listed for some rows: how often the clone was seen (once, few, many), or a class if it is expanded.

size: -
D: TRBD2
length: 15
J: TRBJ2-2
V: TRBV19
DNA: TGTGCCAGTAGAACGACTAGCGAGGACACCGGGGAGCTGTTTTTT
CDR3: CASRTTSEDTGELFF

size: -
D: -
length: 14
J: TRBJ2-3
V: TRBV5-1
DNA: TGCGCCAGCAGCTTGCGGAGGAGCACAGATACGCAGTATTTT
CDR3: CASSLRRSTDTQYF

size: few
D: -
length: 13
J: TRBJ2-1
V: TRBV7-9
DNA: TGTGCCAGCAGCCCTACTCCATTCAATGAGCAGTTCTTC
CDR3: CASSPTPFNEQFF

size: -
D: -
length: 15
J: TRBJ2-2
V: TRBV14
DNA: TGTGCCAGCAGCCAAGCGGGGCGGAACACCGGGGAGCTGTTTTTT
CDR3: CASSQAGRNTGELFF

size: -
D: -
length: 15
J: TRBJ2-5
V: TRBV5-1
DNA: TGCGCCAGCAGCTTGGAGAGATGGATCCAAGAGACCCAGTACTTC
CDR3: CASSLERWIQETQYF

size: -
D: -
length: 15
J: TRBJ1-3
V: TRBV2
DNA: TGTGCCAGCAGTGAGGTAGCTTTCTCTGGAAACACCATATATTTT
CDR3: CASSEVAFSGNTIYF

size: -
D: TRBD1
length: 13
J: TRBJ2-7
V: TRBV29-1
DNA: TGCAGCGTGGAGCCGGGACAGGGGGGCGAGCAGTACTTC
CDR3: CSVEPGQGGEQYF

size: -
D: TRBD2
length: 16
J: TRBJ2-5
V: TRBV7-7
DNA: TGTGCTAGCAGCTCCTGGACTAGCGGGATGCAAGAGACCCAGTACTTC
CDR3: CASSSWTSGMQETQYF

size: -
D: TRBD2
length: 15
J: TRBJ2-7
V: TRBV19
DNA: TGTGCCAGTTCCCCCGGGACTAGGGCCTCCTACGAGCAGTACTTC
CDR3: CASSPGTRASYEQYF

size: once
D: TRBD1
length: 15
J: TRBJ2-7
V: TRBV27
DNA: TGTGCCAGCAGTCCTTCGGGACAGGGGTCCTACGAGCAGTACTTC
CDR3: CASSPSGQGSYEQYF

size: -
D: -
length: 13
J: TRBJ2-7
V: TRBV6-5
DNA: TGTGCCAGCAGTTACTTAGGGGGGCGGGAGCAGTACTTC
CDR3: CASSYLGGREQYF

size: -
D: TRBD1
length: 20
J: TRBJ1-2
V: TRBV9
DNA: TGTGCCAGCAGCGTAGACACCGGGACAGGGCCAGCCGCGCGCAACTATGGCTACACCTTC
CDR3: CASSVDTGTGPAARNYGYTF